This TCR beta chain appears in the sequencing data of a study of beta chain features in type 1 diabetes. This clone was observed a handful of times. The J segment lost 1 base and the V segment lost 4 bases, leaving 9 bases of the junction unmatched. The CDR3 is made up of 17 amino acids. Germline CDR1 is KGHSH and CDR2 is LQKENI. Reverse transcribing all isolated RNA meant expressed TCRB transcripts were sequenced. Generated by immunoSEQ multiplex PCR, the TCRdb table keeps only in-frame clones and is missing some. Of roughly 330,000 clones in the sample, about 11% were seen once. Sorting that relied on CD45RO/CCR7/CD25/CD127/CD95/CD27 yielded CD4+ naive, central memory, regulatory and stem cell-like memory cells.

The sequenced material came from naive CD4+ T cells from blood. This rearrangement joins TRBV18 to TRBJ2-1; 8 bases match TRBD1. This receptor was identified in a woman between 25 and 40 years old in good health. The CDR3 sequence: CASSLLTQGASYNEQFF. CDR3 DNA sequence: TGTGCCAGCTCACTCTTAACTCAGGGGGCTTCCTACAATGAGCAGTTCTTC.